This T cell receptor beta chain was sequenced during a study of T-cell reconstitution after alpha-beta-depleted transplantation in children (dated by TCRdb to 2016 to 2017). Context from the whole study: The study quantitatively tracked T-cell immune reconstitution after TCRalphabeta/CD19-depleted allogeneic hematopoietic cell transplantation in children using TCR repertoire profiling. Overall study results and their limits: Over subsequent months, a decline in hyperexpanded clone frequencies was noted, and after one year, T-cell counts and TCRbeta diversity were mostly ascribed to newly produced T cells. About two months after transplant, the apparently early recovery of alphabetaT-cell counts reportedly depended on just several hundred clones that had expanded rapidly and came from non-depleted graft cells. In some patients, high TCRbeta diversity at day 60 was attributed to recipient T cells and intrathymic progenitors that had survived conditioning.

The library was produced with PCR. The data were produced on an Illumina HiSeq 2500. TCR library preparation used molecular barcoding, with unique molecular identifiers applied to normalize quantification of the TCRbeta repertoire. Clones were called with MiXCR by TCRdb after fastp trimmed the public reads at Q25, and only in-frame beta chains were retained. Rows matching on CDR3 protein sequence are summarized as one entry with the most common DNA and genes. Across this sample there are approximately 130,000 distinct CDR3 sequences, with around a tenth seen only once. In total, the top ten clones hold less than 25% of the sample. This clonotype has only a few counts. Its antigen specificity is not known. No much larger clone is present one base from it, and per-base qualities are unavailable. The germline V gene provides CDR1 MGHDK and CDR2 SYGVNS. Including the terminal cysteine and phenylalanine, the CDR3 comprises 13 residues. CDR3 DNA only is kept here, 39 bases in frame from base 1. V and J lose 2 bases and 0 bases, and a span of 5 bases separates them.

According to the study, the label for this sample's treatment or condition signals: allogeneic hematopoietic cell transplantation with graft depleted of TCRalphabeta T cells and CD19 B cells. Transplant recipients were children who received TCRalphabeta/CD19-depleted allogeneic hematopoietic cell grafts. Recombination joined TRBV25-1 with TRBJ2-7, with the identity of the D gene unclear. This receptor was obtained from a girl less than two years old who had a stem cell transplant for combined immunodeficiency, so the T cells may come from the graft donor. Sequences were derived from PBMCs, mostly from graft donor cells, sampled 180 days after TCRalphabeta/CD19-depleted stem cell transplant. The DNA is TGTGCCAGCAGTGAACGGAGCTCCTACGAGCAGTACTTC. The translation is CASSERSSYEQYF.